Below are 7 T cell receptor beta chains sequenced from a single sample in a study of cytomegalovirus exposure and HLA in healthy donors. Use of 60 Vbeta and 13 Jbeta primers characterized the PCR. Assay used: immunoSEQ multiplex PCR; TCRdb lists only in-frame clones, some missing. The table lists some 90,000 clones, around three quarters of them singletons. The sequenced material came from PBMCs. These receptors originate from a man younger than 45 in good health and CMV-seropositive.

Only a few counts were recorded for this clone. V and J are TRBV19 and TRBJ1-1; D call uncertain. Between the trimmed V and J ends, which lost 2 bases and 0 bases, there was a span of 7 bases. This CDR3 has 14 amino acids. CDR1 LNHDA and CDR2 SQIVND come from the germline V gene (reference sequence). The CDR3 bases are TGTGCCAGTAGTATATCGGGATTGAACACTGAAGCTTTCTTT. It specifies CASSISGLNTEAFF.

Only a few counts were recorded for this clone. The chain carries TRBV6-1 and TRBJ1-4; unclear D gene. V dropped 4 bases and J dropped 3 bases, with 9 bases sitting between them. The CDR3 covers 14 residues. CDR1 and CDR2 (germline): MNHNS, SASEGT. The CDR3 here is CASSGVAANEKLFF. In DNA, the CDR3 is TGTGCCAGCAGTGGCGTCGCGGCTAATGAAAAACTGTTTTTT.

The chain couples TRBV25-1 to TRBJ2-5; no firm D call. Trimming left V 0 bases short and J 2 bases short, with 10 bases between. Germline V gene lookup returns CDR1 MGHDK and CDR2 SYGVNS. The CDR3 has 15 residues. CDR3 loop: CASSEYSSQQETQYF. Written as DNA, the CDR3 is TGTGCCAGCAGTGAATATAGTTCACAGCAAGAGACCCAGTACTTC.

The count of this clone is one. V and J are TRBV28 and TRBJ2-5, with 7 bases matching TRBD2. After removal of 5 bases from V and 2 bases from J, the junction contained 8 bases not matched to a gene. The CDR3 totals 15 residues. In germline, CDR1 is MDHEN, CDR2 SYDVKM. Here the CDR3 reads CASSTRTRSQETQYF. CDR3 coding DNA: TGTGCCAGCAGTACCAGGACTAGGTCACAAGAGACCCAGTACTTC.

The chain uses TRBV30 and TRBJ2-1; TRBD2 matches 8 bases. The J segment lost 9 bases and the V segment lost 1 base, leaving 14 bases of the junction unmatched. This CDR3 has 16 amino acids. Per germline, CDR1 GTSNPN and CDR2 SVGIG (reference sequence). The CDR3 here is CAWSDGSWREAVEQFF. The CDR3 region has the DNA TGTGCCTGGAGTGACGGGTCTTGGCGGGAGGCGGTTGAGCAGTTCTTC.

The chain employs TRBV30 and TRBJ1-6; 7 nucleotides align to TRBD1. From germline, CDR1 is GTSNPN and CDR2 SVGIG (reference sequence). This CDR3 comprises 13 residues. The V and J ends lost 6 bases and 9 bases, in that order; junction bases with no gene match: 8. The CDR3 reads CACGQEPFSPLHF. The DNA of the CDR3 is TGTGCCTGTGGACAGGAACCGTTTTCACCCCTCCACTTT.

The chain is built from TRBV2 and TRBJ1-2; possibly TRBD1 for D (5 bases). Between the trimmed V and J ends, which lost 6 bases and 4 bases, there was a span of 18 bases. The germline V gene has CDR1 SNHLY and CDR2 FYNNEI. This CDR3 spans 15 amino acids. The CDR3 reads CASRANRLETYGYTF. Here the CDR3 DNA reads TGTGCCAGCAGGGCTAACAGGTTGGAGACCTATGGCTACACCTTC.